The T cell receptor beta chain under discussion was sequenced for a study of regulatory T cells in long-lasting Graves disease. Sample time point: persistent/refractory GD, antithyroid drugs over 5 years with positive TRAb. The authors made the TCR library using RNA they extracted from PBMCs. It was by American Thyroid Association guidelines that Graves' disease was diagnosed. Around 8.2 milliliters of peripheral blood were drawn into EDTA tubes. This clonotype has only a few counts. Its specificity is not known. Sequencing libraries for TCR beta were prepared with iRepertoire HTBI primers and Arm-PCR of CDR3 regions. TCRdb reprocessed the multiplex PCR reads with MiXCR, giving one entry per CDR3 protein. This repertoire shows 350,000 to 500,000 distinct CDR3 sequences, roughly a fifth found once; its top ten account for roughly 13%. CDR1 and CDR2 (germline): MGHDK, SYGVNS. The CDR3 is 13 residues long. Deletions cut 4 bases from V and 3 bases from J, with 9 bases between.

Regarding the study as a whole: Under persistent disease, TRBV28, TRBJ1-2 and TRBJ2-5 were used preferentially. What was studied was peripheral blood only, and not thyroid tissue.

This clonotype was sampled from a female donor with Graves disease. The specimen comprised peripheral blood mononuclear cells (PBMCs), sampled when the disease was refractory, from a patient treated with antithyroid drugs. The chain joins TRBV25-1 to TRBJ1-1, with D unresolved. The CDR3 is CASSGLQYTEAFF. CDR3 DNA: TGTGCCAGCAGTGGACTACAATACACTGAAGCTTTCTTT.